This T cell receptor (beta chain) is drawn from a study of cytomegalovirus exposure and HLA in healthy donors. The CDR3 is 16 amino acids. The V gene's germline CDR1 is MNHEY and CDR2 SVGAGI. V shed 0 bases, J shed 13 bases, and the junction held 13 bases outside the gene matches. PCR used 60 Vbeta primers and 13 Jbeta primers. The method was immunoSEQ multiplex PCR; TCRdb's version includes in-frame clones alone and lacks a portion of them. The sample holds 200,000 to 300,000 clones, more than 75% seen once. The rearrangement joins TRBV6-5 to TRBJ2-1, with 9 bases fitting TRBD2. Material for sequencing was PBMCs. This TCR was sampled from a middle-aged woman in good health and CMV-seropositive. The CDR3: CASSYSTAGGKWAQFF. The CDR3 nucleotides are TGTGCCAGCAGTTACTCGACGGCGGGAGGGAAGTGGGCCCAGTTCTTC.